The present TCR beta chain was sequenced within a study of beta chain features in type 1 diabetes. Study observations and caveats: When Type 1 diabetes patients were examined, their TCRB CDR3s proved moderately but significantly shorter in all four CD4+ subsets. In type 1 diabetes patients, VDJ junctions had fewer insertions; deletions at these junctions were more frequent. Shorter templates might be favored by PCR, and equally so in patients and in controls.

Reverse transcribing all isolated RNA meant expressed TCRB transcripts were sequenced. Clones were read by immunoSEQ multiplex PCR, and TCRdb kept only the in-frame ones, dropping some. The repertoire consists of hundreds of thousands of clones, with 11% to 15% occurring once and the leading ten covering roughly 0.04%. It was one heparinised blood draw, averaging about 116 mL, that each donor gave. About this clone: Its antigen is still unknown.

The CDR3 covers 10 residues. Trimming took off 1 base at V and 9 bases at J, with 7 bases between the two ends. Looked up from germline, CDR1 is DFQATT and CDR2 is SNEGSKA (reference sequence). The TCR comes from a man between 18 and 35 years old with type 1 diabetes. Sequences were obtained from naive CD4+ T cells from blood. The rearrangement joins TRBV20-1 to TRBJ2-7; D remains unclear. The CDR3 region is CSARGGWQYF. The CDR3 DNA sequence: TGCAGTGCTAGAGGAGGTTGGCAGTACTTC.